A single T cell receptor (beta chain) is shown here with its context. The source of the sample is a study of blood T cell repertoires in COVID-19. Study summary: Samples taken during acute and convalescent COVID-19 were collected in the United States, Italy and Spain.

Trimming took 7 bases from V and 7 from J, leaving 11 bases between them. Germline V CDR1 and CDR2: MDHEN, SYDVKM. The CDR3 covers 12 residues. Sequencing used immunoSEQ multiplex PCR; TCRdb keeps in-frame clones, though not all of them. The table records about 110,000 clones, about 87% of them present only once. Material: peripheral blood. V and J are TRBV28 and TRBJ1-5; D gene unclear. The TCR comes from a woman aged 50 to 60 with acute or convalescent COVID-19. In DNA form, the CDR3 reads TGTGCCAGCAACGCGGTAGGCCAGCCCCAGCATTTT. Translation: CASNAVGQPQHF.